This entry lists 8 T cell receptor beta chains sequenced from one sample in a study of T cells in localized non-small cell lung cancer (dated by TCRdb to about 2020). The receptor library was made with the immunoSEQ multiplex PCR assay. As stored in TCRdb, this immuneACCESS dataset retains in-frame rearrangements with V and J assigned. A fraction of the clones does not appear; measured against another copy, unresolved V genes explain less than half of the discrepancy, and the remainder lacks a known reason. The sample contains about 40,000 clones, around 87% of them found a single time. The ten most abundant clones make up around 3.4% of the sample. The sequencing used peripheral blood, collected before any cancer treatment. The receptors shown here come from a man aged 18 to 49 with stage I lung adenocarcinoma.

J is TRBJ2-3 and V is TRBV15, with D hard to call. V lost 0 bases, J lost 0 bases, and 13 bases lay in between. CDR3 length: 17 amino acids. Germline V gene lookup returns CDR1 LNHNV and CDR2 YYDKDF (reference sequence). The CDR3 region is CATSRDITETSTDTQYF. The CDR3 DNA sequence: TGTGCCACCAGCAGAGATATTACAGAGACTAGCACAGATACGCAGTATTTT.

The rearrangement joins TRBV7-2 to TRBJ2-7; tentatively, D is TRBD1 (6 bases). The CDR3 has 13 residues. From germline, CDR1 is SGHTA and CDR2 FQGNSA. V lost 7 bases and J lost 3, with 13 bases in between. The CDR3 DNA sequence: TGTGCCAGCACCCGTACGACAGGCTACGAGCAGTACTTC. Its translation is CASTRTTGYEQYF.

CDR3 amino acids: CASSLDARGAETQYF. CDR3 coding DNA: TGCGCCAGCAGCCTCGACGCCCGAGGGGCAGAGACCCAGTACTTC. J is TRBJ2-5 and V is TRBV4-3; D may correspond to TRBD1 or TRBD2 (5 bases each). Between the trimmed V and J ends, which lost 4 bases and 4 bases, there was a span of 16 bases. Germline V gene sequence: CDR1 LGHNA, CDR2 YSLEER. The CDR3 is made up of 15 amino acids.

The chain has TRBV30 and TRBJ1-2, with 10 nucleotides matching TRBD1. V was pared by 3 bases and J by 7 bases, with 5 bases of the junction left unmatched. The CDR3 contains 13 residues. CDR1 and CDR2 (germline): GTSNPN, SVGIG (reference sequence). The chain's CDR3 is CAWSRQGAGGYTF. In nucleotides, the CDR3 is TGTGCCTGGAGCCGACAGGGGGCAGGTGGCTACACCTTC.

The V and J genes are TRBV28 and TRBJ1-1, with a possible D match to TRBD1 (6 bases). Between the trimmed V and J ends, which lost 5 bases and 9 bases, there was a span of 13 bases. The CDR3 has 12 amino acids. Looked up from germline, CDR1 is MDHEN and CDR2 is SYDVKM. The CDR3 region is CASSPYRDKAFF. The CDR3 region has the DNA TGTGCCAGCAGTCCCTACAGGGATAAAGCTTTCTTT.

The genes are TRBV5-4 and TRBJ1-1, with D possibly being TRBD1 (5 bases). This CDR3 spans 14 amino acids. Trimming cost V 4 bases and J 0 bases, with 10 bases left between them. CDR1 and CDR2 (germline): SGHNT, YYREEE (reference sequence). CDR3 amino acids: CASSPGRVNTEAFF. CDR3 bases: TGTGCCAGCAGCCCAGGGCGGGTGAACACTGAAGCTTTCTTT. Full variable domain (missing parts from reference TRBV5-4 and TRBJ1-1): ETGVTQSPTHLIKTRGQQVTLRCSSQSGHNTVSWYQQALGQGPQFIFQYYREEENGRGNFPPRFSGLQFPNYSSELNVNALELDDSALYLCASSPGRVNTEAFFGQGTRLTVV.

The rearrangement uses TRBV5-1 and TRBJ1-2; possible D gene TRBD1, 6 bases. Germline V gene sequence: CDR1 SGHRS, CDR2 YFSETQ. The CDR3 spans 15 residues. Trimming cost V 4 bases and J 4 bases, with 17 bases left between them. CDR3 in amino acids: CASSQSSGTSYGYTF. The CDR3 DNA sequence: TGCGCCAGCAGCCAATCCTCCGGGACAAGCTATGGCTACACCTTC.

The CDR3 nucleotides read TGTGCTAGTGGTTTGGATGTCGGGACAGGGATTAATGAAAAACTGTTTTTT. The encoded protein is CASGLDVGTGINEKLFF. This chain links TRBV12-5 with TRBJ1-4; TRBD1 agrees at 9 bases. Germline V lookup: CDR1 LGHNT, CDR2 FRNRAP. The CDR3 is 17 amino acids. V was pared by 1 base and J by 4 bases, with 7 bases of the junction left unmatched.